The entry that follows covers one TCR beta chain sequence. Its antigen is unidentified. The junction shows a germline mismatch at one end, possibly a read error. Germline V lookup: CDR1 MNHNS, CDR2 SASEGT. The CDR3 is made up of 14 amino acids. The record originates from a study of blood T cells in healthy people across ages. Findings of the study overall: Investigators treated diversity estimates from one million T cells as underestimates. With unsorted PBMCs, a conclusive comparison of naive versus antigen-experienced cells was not possible.

Combining a sample-barcoded 5' primer with a J-beta primer mix, a second PCR ran for roughly 6 to 11 cycles. Paired-end reads containing CDR3 totaled no fewer than 3 million for each sample. MiXCR was run by TCRdb on the 5' RACE reads, yielding one entry per CDR3 protein. This sample has roughly 930,000 distinct CDR3 sequences; around 48% occur once, and the top ten carry around an eighth. The chain employs TRBV6-1 and TRBJ1-5, with 7 positions matching TRBD1. The sequence came from a man between 25 and 39 years old in good health. The source material was blood. This chain's CDR3 is CACSESGGDQPQHF. CDR3 coding DNA: TGTGCCTGCAGTGAATCAGGGGGGGATCAGCCCCAGCATTTT.